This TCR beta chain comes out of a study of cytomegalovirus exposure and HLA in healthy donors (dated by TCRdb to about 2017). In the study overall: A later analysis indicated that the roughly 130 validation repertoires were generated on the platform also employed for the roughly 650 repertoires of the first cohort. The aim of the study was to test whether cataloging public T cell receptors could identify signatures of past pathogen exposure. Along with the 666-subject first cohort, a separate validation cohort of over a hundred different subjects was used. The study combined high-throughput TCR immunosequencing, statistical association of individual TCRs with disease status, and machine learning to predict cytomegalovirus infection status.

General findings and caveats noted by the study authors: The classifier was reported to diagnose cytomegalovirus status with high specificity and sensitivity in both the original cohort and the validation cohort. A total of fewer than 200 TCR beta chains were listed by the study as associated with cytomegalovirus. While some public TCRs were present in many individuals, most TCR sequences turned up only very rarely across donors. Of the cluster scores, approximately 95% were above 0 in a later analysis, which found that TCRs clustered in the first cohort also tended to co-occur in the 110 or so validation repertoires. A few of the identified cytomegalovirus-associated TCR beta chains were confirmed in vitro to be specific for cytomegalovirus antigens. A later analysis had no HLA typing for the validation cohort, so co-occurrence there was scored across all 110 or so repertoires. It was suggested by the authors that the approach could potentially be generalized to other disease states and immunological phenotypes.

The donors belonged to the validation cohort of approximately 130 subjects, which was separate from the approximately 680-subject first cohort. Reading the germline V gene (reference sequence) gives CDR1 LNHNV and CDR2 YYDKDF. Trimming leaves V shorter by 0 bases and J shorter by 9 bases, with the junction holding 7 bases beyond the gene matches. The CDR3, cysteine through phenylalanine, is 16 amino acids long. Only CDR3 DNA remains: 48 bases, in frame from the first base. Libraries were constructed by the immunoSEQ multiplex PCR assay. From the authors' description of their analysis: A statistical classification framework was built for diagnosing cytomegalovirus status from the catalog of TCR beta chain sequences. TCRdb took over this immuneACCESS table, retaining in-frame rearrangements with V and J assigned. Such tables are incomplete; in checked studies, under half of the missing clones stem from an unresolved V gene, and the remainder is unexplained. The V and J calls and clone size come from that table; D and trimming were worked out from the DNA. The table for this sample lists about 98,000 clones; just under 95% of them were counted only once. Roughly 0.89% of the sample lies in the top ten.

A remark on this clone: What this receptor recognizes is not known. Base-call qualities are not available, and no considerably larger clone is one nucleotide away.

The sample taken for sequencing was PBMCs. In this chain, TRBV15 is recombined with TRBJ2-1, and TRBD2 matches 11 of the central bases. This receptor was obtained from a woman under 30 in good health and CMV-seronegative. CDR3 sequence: CATSRDVTSGSFEQFF. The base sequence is TGTGCCACCAGCAGAGATGTTACTAGCGGGAGTTTTGAGCAGTTCTTC.